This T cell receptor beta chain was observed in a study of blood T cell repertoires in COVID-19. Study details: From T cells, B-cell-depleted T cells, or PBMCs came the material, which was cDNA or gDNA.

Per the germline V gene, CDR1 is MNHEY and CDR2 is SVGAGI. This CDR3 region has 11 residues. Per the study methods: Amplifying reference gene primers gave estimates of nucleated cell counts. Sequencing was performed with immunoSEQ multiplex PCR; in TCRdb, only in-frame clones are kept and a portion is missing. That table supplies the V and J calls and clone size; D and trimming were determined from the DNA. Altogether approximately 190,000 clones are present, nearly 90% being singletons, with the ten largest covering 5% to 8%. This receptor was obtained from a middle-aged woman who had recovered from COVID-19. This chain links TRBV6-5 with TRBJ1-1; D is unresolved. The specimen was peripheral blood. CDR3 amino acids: CAHKLNTEAFF. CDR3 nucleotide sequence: TGTGCACATAAACTGAACACTGAAGCTTTCTTT.